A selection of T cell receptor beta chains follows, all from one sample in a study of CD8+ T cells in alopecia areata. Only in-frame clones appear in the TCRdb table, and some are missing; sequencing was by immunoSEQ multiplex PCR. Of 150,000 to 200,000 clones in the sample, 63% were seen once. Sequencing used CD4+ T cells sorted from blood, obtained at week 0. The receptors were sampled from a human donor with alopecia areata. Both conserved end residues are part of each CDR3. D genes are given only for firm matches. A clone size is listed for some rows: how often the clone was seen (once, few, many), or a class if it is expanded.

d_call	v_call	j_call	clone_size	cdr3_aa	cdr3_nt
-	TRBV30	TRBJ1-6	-	CAWTRGTNSPLHF	TGTGCCTGGACTAGGGGCACCAATTCACCCCTCCACTTT
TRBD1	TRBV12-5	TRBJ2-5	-	CASGLGQGVRGETQYF	TGTGCTAGTGGTTTGGGACAGGGGGTAAGAGGAGAGACCCAGTACTTC
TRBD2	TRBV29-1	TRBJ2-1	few	CSVRGLAYYEQFF	TGCAGCGTTAGGGGACTAGCGTATTATGAGCAGTTCTTC
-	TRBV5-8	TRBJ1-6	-	CASSLVNSPLHF	TGTGCCAGCAGCTTGGTTAATTCACCCCTCCACTTT
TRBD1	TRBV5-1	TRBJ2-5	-	CASGPRTTGGWETQYF	TGCGCCAGCGGTCCAAGGACGACAGGGGGCTGGGAGACCCAGTACTTC
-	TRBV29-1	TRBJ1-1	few	CSVEETTITAFF	TGCAGCGTTGAAGAAACAACGATTACAGCTTTCTTT
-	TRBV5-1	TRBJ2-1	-	CASSFTGEYYNEQFF	TGCGCCAGCAGCTTTACGGGGGAATACTACAATGAGCAGTTCTTC
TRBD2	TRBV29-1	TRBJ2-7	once	CSVGATSGGYEQYF	TGCAGCGTGGGGGCGACTAGCGGGGGCTACGAGCAGTACTTC
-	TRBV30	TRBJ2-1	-	CAWKAGIYNEQFF	TGTGCCTGGAAGGCAGGGATTTACAATGAGCAGTTCTTC
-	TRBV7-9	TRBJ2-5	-	CASSFGGRETQYF	TGTGCCAGCAGCTTCGGAGGCCGAGAGACCCAGTACTTC
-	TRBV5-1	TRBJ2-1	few	CASSLRIASYNEQFF	TGCGCCAGCAGCTTGAGGATAGCTTCCTACAATGAGCAGTTCTTC
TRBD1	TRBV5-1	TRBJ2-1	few	CASSWGQGDEQFF	TGCGCCAGCAGCTGGGGACAGGGGGATGAGCAGTTCTTC
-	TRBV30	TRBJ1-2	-	CAWSDSGLGYTF	TGTGCCTGGAGTGACTCGGGTCTTGGCTACACCTTC
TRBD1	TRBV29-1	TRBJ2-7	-	CSVAVTGGGEQYF	TGCAGCGTGGCAGTGACAGGGGGCGGCGAGCAGTACTTC
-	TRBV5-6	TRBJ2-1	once	CASSLSTGKHYNEQFF	TGTGCCAGCAGCTTGTCAACAGGGAAACACTACAATGAGCAGTTCTTC
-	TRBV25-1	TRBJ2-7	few	CASRGFREQYF	TGTGCCAGCCGGGGGTTCCGAGAGCAGTACTTC
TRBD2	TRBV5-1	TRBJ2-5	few	CASSSSGTSGQTQYF	TGCGCCAGCAGCTCATCCGGGACTAGCGGACAGACCCAGTACTTC
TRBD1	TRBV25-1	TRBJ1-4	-	CASSRGDRKLFF	TGTGCCAGCAGCCGCGGGGACAGGAAACTGTTTTTT
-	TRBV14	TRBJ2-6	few	CASSPGVGRGANVLTF	TGTGCCAGCAGCCCAGGTGTTGGGAGAGGGGCCAACGTCCTGACTTTC
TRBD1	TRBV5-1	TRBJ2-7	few	CASSRSGTGTSYEQYF	TGCGCCAGCAGTAGATCCGGGACAGGGACCTCCTACGAGCAGTACTTC
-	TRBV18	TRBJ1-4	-	CATEGVSEKLFF	TGTGCCACGGAAGGGGTTTCTGAAAAACTGTTTTTT
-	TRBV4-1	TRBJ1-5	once	CASSWQPDQPQHF	TGCGCCAGCAGTTGGCAGCCTGATCAGCCCCAGCATTTT
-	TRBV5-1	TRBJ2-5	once	CASSTGQETQYF	TGCGCCAGCAGCACCGGACAGGAGACCCAGTACTTC
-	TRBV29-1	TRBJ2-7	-	CSVAAGTPRVGNEQYF	TGCAGCGTTGCCGCCGGGACACCCCGAGTTGGTAACGAGCAGTACTTC
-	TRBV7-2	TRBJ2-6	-	CASSLKVSGANVLTF	TGTGCCAGCAGCTTAAAAGTCTCTGGGGCCAACGTCCTGACTTTC
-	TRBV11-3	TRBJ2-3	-	CASSQEGGGTDTQYF	TGTGCCAGCAGCCAGGAGGGGGGCGGCACAGATACGCAGTATTTT
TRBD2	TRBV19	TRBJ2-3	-	CATRLNSGGAADTQYF	TGTGCCACCCGTTTGAATAGCGGGGGGGCAGCAGATACGCAGTATTTT
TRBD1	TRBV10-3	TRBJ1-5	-	CASGQEPNQPQHF	TGTGCGAGCGGACAGGAACCCAATCAGCCCCAGCATTTT
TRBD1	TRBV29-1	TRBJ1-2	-	CSADPGQVGYTF	TGCAGCGCTGACCCGGGACAGGTCGGCTACACCTTC
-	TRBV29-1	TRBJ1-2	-	CSVDMASEGYTF	TGCAGCGTTGATATGGCCTCAGAGGGCTACACCTTC
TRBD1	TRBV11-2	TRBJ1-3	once	CASTSDRGNTIYF	TGTGCCAGCACCTCGGACAGGGGAAACACCATATATTTT
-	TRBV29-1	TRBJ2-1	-	CSVGARGGNEQFF	TGCAGCGTTGGAGCCAGGGGTGGCAATGAGCAGTTCTTC
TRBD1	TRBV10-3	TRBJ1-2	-	CAIRGQGMEGYTF	TGTGCCATCAGGGGACAGGGGATGGAGGGCTACACCTTC
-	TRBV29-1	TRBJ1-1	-	CSTRGVLNTEAFF	TGCAGCACCCGGGGAGTCCTGAACACTGAAGCTTTCTTT
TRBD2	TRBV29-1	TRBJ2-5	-	CSVEGRGGRETQYF	TGCAGCGTTGAAGGTCGGGGGGGGCGAGAGACCCAGTACTTC
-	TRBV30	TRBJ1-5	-	CAWSQGTQNQPQHF	TGTGCCTGGAGTCAAGGGACCCAAAATCAGCCCCAGCATTTT
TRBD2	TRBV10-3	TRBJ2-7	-	CAISESLAEYEQYF	TGTGCCATCAGTGAGTCGCTAGCGGAGTACGAGCAGTACTTC
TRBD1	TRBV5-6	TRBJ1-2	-	CASSPDRGYGYTF	TGTGCCAGCAGCCCTGACAGGGGTTATGGCTACACCTTC
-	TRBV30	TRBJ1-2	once	CAWSPLAGEGYTF	TGTGCCTGGAGCCCCCTGGCAGGGGAAGGCTACACCTTC
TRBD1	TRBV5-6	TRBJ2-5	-	CASSRQGGSETQYF	TGTGCCAGCAGCCGACAGGGTGGTTCGGAGACCCAGTACTTC
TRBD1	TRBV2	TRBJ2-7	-	CASNRGSYEQYF	TGTGCCAGTAACAGGGGTAGCTACGAGCAGTACTTC
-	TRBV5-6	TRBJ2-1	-	CASSLITQGGRSSYNEQFF	TGTGCCAGCAGCTTGATTACACAGGGAGGAAGAAGTTCCTACAATGAGCAGTTCTTC
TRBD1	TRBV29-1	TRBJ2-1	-	CSVDETGRNEQFF	TGCAGCGTTGATGAGACAGGGAGAAATGAGCAGTTCTTC
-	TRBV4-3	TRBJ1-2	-	CASSQDLQATYGYTF	TGCGCCAGCAGCCAAGATTTGCAAGCAACCTATGGCTACACCTTC
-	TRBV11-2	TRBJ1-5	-	CASSLDLRVQPQHF	TGTGCCAGCAGCTTAGATCTAAGAGTTCAGCCCCAGCATTTT